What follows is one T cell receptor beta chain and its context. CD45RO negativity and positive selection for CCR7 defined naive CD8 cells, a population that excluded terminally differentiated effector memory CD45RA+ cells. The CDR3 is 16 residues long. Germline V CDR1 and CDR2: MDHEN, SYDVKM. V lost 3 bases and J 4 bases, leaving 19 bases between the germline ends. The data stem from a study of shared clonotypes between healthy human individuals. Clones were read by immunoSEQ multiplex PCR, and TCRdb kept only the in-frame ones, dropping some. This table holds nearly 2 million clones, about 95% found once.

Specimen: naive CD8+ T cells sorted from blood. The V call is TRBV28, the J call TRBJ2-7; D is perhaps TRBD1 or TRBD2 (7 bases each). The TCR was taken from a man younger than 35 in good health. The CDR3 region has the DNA TGTGCCAGCAGTTTGCCTGGACCTCAGGGGGGGTACGAGCAGTACTTC. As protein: CASSLPGPQGGYEQYF.